This T cell receptor beta chain was observed in a study of blood T cell repertoires in COVID-19. Across the study: Acute and convalescent COVID-19 samples came from the United States, Italy and Spain. The analysed material was cDNA or gDNA that came from T cells, B-cell-depleted T cells, or PBMCs.

This clone appeared a few times. Some clones are missing from TCRdb's copy, which holds only in-frame ones; the method was immunoSEQ multiplex PCR. The data show 55,000 to 75,000 clones, with 73% seen just once and more than 20% held by the top ten. Sequences were obtained from peripheral blood. This clonotype was sampled from a man aged 55-75 years with acute or convalescent COVID-19.

The CDR3 DNA is TGCGCCAGCAGCTTGGAGGCCTCGGGTTCACCCCTCCACTTT. Translated: CASSLEASGSPLHF. The chain links TRBV5-1 to TRBJ1-6; D is unresolved. The V end was cut by 0 bases, the J end by 9 bases, with 10 bases between. Germline-derived CDR1 and CDR2 are SGHRS and YFSETQ. The CDR3 has 14 amino acids.